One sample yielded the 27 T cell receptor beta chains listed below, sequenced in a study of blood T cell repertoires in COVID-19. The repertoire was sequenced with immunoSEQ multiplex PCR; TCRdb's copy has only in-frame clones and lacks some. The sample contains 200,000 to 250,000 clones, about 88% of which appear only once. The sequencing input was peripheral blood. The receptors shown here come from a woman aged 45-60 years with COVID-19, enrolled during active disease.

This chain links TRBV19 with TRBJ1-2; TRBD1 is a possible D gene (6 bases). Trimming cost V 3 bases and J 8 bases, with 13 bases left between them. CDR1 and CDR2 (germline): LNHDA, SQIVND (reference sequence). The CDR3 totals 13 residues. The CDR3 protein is CASSIRGGYGYTF. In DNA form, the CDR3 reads TGTGCCAGTAGTATTAGAGGGGGATACGGCTACACCTTC.

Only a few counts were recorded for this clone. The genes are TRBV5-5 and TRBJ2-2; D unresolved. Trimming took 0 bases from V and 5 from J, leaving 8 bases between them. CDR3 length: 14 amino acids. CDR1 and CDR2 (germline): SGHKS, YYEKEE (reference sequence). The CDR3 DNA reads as TGTGCCAGCAGCTTGGGACGAGGAACCGGGGAGCTGTTTTTT. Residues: CASSLGRGTGELFF.

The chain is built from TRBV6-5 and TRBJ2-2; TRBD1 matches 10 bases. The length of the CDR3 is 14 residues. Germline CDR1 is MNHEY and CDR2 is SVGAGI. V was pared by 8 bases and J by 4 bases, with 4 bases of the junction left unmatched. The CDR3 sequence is CASFRDRGTGELFF. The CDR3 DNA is TGTGCCAGCTTCCGGGACAGGGGCACCGGGGAGCTGTTTTTT.

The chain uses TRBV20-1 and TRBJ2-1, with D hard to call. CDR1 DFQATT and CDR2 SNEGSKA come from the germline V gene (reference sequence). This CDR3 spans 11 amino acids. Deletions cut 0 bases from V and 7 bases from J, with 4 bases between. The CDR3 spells CSARDANEQFF. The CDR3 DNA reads TGCAGTGCTAGAGATGCGAATGAGCAGTTCTTC.

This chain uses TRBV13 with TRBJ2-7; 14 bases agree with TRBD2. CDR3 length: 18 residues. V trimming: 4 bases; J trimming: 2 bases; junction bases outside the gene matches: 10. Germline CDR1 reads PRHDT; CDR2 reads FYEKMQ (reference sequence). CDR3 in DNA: TGTGCCAGCAGCTCCTGGGACCCGGGACTAGCGGGGGCCTACGAGCAGTACGTC. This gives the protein CASSSWDPGLAGAYEQYV.

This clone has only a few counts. The CDR3 protein is CASSSDRAPYEQYV. In nucleotides, the CDR3 is TGTGCCAGCAGTTCGGACAGGGCTCCCTACGAGCAGTACGTC. The chain carries TRBV6-2 or TRBV6-3 and TRBJ2-7, with 8 bases identical to TRBD1. With 4 bases clipped from V and 2 bases from J, the junction kept 4 bases outside the gene matches. Germline values: CDR1 MNHEY, CDR2 SVGEGT. The length of the CDR3 is 14 residues.

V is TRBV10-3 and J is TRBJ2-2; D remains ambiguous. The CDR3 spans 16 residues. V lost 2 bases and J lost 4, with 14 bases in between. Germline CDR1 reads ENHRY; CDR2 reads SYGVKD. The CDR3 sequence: CAISEKSLVSTGELFF. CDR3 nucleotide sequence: TGTGCCATCAGTGAGAAAAGTCTAGTTTCCACCGGGGAGCTGTTTTTT.

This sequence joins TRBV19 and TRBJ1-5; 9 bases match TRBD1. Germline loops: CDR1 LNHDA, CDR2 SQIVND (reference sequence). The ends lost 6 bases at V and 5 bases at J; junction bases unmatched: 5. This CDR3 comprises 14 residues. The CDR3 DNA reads TGTGCCAGTAGCTCGACAGGGGGTGATCAGCCCCAGCATTTT. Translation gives CASSSTGGDQPQHF.

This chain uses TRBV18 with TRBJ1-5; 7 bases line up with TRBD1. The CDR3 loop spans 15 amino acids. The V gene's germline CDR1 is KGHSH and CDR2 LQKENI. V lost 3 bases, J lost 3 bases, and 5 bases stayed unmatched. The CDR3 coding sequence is TGTGCCAGCTCACCCGCGACAGGGCTCAATCAGCCCCAGCATTTT. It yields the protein CASSPATGLNQPQHF.

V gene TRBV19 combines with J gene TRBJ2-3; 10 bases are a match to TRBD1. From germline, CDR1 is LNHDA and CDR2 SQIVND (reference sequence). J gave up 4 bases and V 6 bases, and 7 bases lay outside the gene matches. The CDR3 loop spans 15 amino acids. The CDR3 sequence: CASSPAGTGADTQYF. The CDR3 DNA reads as TGTGCCAGTAGCCCGGCCGGGACAGGGGCAGATACGCAGTATTTT.

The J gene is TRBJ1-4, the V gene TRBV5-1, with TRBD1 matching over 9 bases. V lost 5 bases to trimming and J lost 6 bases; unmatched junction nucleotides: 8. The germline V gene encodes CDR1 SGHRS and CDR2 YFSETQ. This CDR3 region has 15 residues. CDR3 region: CASSLPTGGDEKLFF. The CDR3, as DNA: TGCGCCAGCAGTTTACCAACAGGGGGCGATGAAAAACTGTTTTTT.

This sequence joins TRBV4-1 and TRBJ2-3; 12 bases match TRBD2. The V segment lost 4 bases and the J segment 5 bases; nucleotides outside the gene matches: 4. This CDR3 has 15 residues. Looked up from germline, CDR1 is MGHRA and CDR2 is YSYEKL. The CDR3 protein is CASSRLAGVKDTQYF. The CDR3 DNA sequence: TGCGCCAGCAGCCGACTAGCGGGGGTTAAAGATACGCAGTATTTT.

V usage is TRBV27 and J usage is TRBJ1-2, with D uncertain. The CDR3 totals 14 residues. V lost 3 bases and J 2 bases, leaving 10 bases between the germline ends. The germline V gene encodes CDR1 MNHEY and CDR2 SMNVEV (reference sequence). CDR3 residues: CASSFRRLNYGYTF. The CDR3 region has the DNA TGTGCCAGCAGTTTCCGCAGACTAAACTATGGCTACACCTTC.

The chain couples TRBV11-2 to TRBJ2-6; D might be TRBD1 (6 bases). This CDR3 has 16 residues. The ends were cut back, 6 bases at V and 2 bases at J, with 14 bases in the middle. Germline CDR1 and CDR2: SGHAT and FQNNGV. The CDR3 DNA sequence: TGTGCCAGCAGTTCGACCAGGGGTACTGGGGCCAACGTCCTGACTTTC. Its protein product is CASSSTRGTGANVLTF. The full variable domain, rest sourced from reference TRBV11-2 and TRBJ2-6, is EAGVAQSPRYKIIEKRQSVAFWCNPISGHATLYWYQQILGQGPKLLIQFQNNGVVDDSQLPKDRFSAERLKGVDSTLKIQPAKLEDSAVYLCASSSTRGTGANVLTFGAGSRLTVL.

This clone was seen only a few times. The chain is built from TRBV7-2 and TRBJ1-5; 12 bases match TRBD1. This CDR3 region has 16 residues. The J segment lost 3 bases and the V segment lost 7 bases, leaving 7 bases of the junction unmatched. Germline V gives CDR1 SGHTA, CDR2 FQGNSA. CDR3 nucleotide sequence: TGTGCCAGCAAGGGGGACAGGGGGCTTCCCAATCAGCCCCAGCATTTT. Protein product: CASKGDRGLPNQPQHF.

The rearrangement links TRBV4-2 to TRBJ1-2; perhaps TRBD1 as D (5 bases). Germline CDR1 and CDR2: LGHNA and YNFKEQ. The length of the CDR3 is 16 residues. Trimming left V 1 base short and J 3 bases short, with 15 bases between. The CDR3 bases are TGTGCCAGCAGCCAAGGGATGGGGCAGGGTCACTATGGCTACACCTTC. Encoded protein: CASSQGMGQGHYGYTF.

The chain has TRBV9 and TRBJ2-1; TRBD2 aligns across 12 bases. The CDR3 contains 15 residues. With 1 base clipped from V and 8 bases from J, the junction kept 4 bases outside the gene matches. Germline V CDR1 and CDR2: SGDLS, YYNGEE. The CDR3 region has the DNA TGTGCCAGCAGCGTATGGACTAGCGGGGTCGATGAGCAGTTCTTC. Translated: CASSVWTSGVDEQFF.

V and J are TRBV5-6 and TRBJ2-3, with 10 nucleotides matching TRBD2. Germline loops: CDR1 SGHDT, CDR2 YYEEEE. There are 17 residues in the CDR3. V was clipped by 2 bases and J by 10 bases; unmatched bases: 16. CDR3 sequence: CASSFSIAGGPVNAQYF. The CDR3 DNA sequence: TGTGCCAGCAGCTTCTCTATAGCGGGGGGCCCCGTGAACGCGCAGTATTTT.

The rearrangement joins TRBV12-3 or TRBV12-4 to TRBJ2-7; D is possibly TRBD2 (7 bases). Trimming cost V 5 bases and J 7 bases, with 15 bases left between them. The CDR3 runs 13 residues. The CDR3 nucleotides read TGTGCCAGCAGTCTACTAAGGGGGGGAGAGCAGTACGTC. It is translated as CASSLLRGGEQYV.

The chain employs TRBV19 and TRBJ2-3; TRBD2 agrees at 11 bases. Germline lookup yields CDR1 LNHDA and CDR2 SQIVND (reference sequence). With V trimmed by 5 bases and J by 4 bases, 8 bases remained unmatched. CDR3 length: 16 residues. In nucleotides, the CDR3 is TGTGCCAGTAGTGCCCTAGCGGGGGGCCCCGCAGATACGCAGTATTTT. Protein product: CASSALAGGPADTQYF.

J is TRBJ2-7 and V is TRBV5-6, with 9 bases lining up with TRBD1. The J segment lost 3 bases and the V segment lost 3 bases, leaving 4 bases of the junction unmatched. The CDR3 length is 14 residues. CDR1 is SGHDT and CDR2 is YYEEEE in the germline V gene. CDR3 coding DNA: TGTGCCAGCAGCTCCGGGACAGGGATCTACGAGCAGTACTTC. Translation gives CASSSGTGIYEQYF.

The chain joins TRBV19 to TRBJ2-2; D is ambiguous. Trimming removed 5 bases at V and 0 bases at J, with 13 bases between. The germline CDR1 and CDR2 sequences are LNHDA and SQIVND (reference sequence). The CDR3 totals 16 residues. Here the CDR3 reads CASSVLSFANTGELFF. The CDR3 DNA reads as TGTGCCAGTAGTGTACTAAGCTTCGCGAACACCGGGGAGCTGTTTTTT.

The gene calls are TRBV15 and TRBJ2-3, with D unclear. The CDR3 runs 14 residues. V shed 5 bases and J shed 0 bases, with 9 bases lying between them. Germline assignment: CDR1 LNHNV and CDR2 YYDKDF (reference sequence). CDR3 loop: CATSDTKSTDTQYF. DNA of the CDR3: TGTGCCACCAGCGACACAAAAAGCACAGATACGCAGTATTTT.

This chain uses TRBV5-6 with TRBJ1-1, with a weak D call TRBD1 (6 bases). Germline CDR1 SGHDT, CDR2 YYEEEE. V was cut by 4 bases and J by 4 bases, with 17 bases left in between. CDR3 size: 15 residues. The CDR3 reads CASSPRQALSTEAFF. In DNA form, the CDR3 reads TGTGCCAGCAGCCCCCGACAGGCCCTTTCCACTGAAGCTTTCTTT.

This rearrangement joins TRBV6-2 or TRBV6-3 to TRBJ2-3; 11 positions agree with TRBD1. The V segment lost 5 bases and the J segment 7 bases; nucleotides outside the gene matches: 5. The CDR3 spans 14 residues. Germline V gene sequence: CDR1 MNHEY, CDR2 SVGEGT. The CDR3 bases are TGTGCCAGCAGTCGGACAGGGGGCACTCATACGCAGTATTTT. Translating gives CASSRTGGTHTQYF.

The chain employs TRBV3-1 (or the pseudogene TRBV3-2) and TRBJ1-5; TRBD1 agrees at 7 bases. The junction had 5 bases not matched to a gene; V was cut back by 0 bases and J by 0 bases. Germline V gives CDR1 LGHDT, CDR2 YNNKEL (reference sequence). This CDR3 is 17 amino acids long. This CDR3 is CASSQEGQRYSNQPQHF. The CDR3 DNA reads TGTGCCAGCAGCCAAGAGGGACAGCGATATAGCAATCAGCCCCAGCATTTT.

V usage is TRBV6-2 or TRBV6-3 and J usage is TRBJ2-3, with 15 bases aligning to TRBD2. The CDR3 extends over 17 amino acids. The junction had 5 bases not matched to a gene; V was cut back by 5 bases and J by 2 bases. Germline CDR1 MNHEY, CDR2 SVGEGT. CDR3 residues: CASSDGTSGGFTDTQYF. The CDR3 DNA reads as TGTGCCAGCAGTGACGGGACTAGCGGGGGGTTCACAGATACGCAGTATTTT.